These T cell receptor beta chains were read from a single sample in a study of neurological immune-mediated disorders. From the 5' RACE reads, TCRdb called clonotypes with MiXCR, one entry per CDR3 protein. The sample includes 50,000 to 70,000 distinct CDR3 sequences, around 10% of them seen just once. Sequenced sample: PBMCs. These receptors were taken from a male donor with HTLV-1-associated myelopathy (HAM/TSP). Both conserved end residues are part of each CDR3. The order of the fields is V gene, clone size, J gene, D gene, CDR3 DNA, CDR3 protein. The D gene is left open where the match is weak. Clone size is not always given. Where it is, it says once, few, many or a class for expanded clones.

TRBV6-2/TRBV6-3,many,TRBJ1-2,-,TGTGCCAGCAGTTACAATTCAGCTCCCTCGGGCTACACCTTC,CASSYNSAPSGYTF
TRBV6-1,-,TRBJ1-2,-,TGTGCCAGCAGTGAATCGGCTTGGGGCTACACCTTC,CASSESAWGYTF
TRBV15,many,TRBJ2-3,-,TGTGCCACCAGTTGGGCGGCCAGGGGAGATACGCAGTATTTT,CATSWAARGDTQYF
TRBV20-1,many,TRBJ2-7,-,TGCAGTGCTAAAACAGGGGGGGACGAGCAGTACTTC,CSAKTGGDEQYF
TRBV29-1,-,TRBJ2-7,-,TGCAGCGTTCGTGGACAGATCTACGAGCAGTACTTC,CSVRGQIYEQYF
TRBV6-1,many,TRBJ2-2,-,TGTGCCAGCAGTGAAGGTGGGACGACGTGGTCCGGGGAGCTGTTTTTT,CASSEGGTTWSGELFF
TRBV28,many,TRBJ2-7,TRBD1,TGTGCCAGCAGGGGATTTCGGACAGGGAACTTGGACGAGCAGTACTTC,CASRGFRTGNLDEQYF
TRBV5-1,many,TRBJ2-7,-,TGCGCCAGCAGCTTGGGTCCCCCTAGGACAGCATCCTACGAGCAGTACTTC,CASSLGPPRTASYEQYF
TRBV5-1,many,TRBJ1-1,-,TGCGCCAGCAGCTTGATTCCGGGAGGGGACACTGAAGCTTTCTTT,CASSLIPGGDTEAFF
TRBV6-1,-,TRBJ1-3,-,TGTGCCAGCAGTGAACAATTTGGACCTGGAAACACCATATATTTT,CASSEQFGPGNTIYF
TRBV18,-,TRBJ1-2,-,TGTGCCAGCTCACCAGAGATTAACTATGGCTACACCTTC,CASSPEINYGYTF
TRBV6-6,many,TRBJ2-2,TRBD1,TGTGCCAGCAGTTACTCCATACAGGGGACCGGGGAGCTGTTTTTT,CASSYSIQGTGELFF
TRBV11-2,many,TRBJ2-1,TRBD1,TGTGCCAGCAGCTTAGAGTCGACAGGGGATGGCATTGTAAACAATGAGCAGTTCTTC,CASSLESTGDGIVNNEQFF
TRBV6-5,many,TRBJ2-5,-,TGTGCCAGCAGCGTCTTAGGGGAAGAGACCCAGTACTTC,CASSVLGEETQYF
TRBV5-1,many,TRBJ1-5,-,TGCGCCAGCAGCTTGGCAGAAAATCAGCCCCAGCATTTT,CASSLAENQPQHF
TRBV7-9,many,TRBJ2-2,-,TGTGCCAGCAGCCCTCGGCCCGGGACAACGAACACCGGGGAGCTGTTTTTT,CASSPRPGTTNTGELFF
TRBV5-1,many,TRBJ1-5,-,TGCGCCAGCAGCTTGGCCGGTGGAAGCAATCAGCCCCAGCATTTT,CASSLAGGSNQPQHF
TRBV20-1,-,TRBJ1-1,-,TGCAGTGCTAGAATTTCCCTGGCCAAGAACACTGAAGCTTTCTTT,CSARISLAKNTEAFF
TRBV30,-,TRBJ2-3,TRBD2,TGTGCCTGGAGTTTAGCGGGGGGCCTCACAGATACGCAGTATTTT,CAWSLAGGLTDTQYF
TRBV20-1,many,TRBJ1-1,TRBD1,TGCAGTGCTAGAGACGGCAACAGGGGATCGGACACTGAAGCTTTCTTT,CSARDGNRGSDTEAFF
TRBV7-6,-,TRBJ1-5,-,TGTGCCAGCAGCTTAGCGGTCTATCAGCCCCAGCATTTT,CASSLAVYQPQHF
TRBV20-1,many,TRBJ2-3,TRBD2,TGCAGTGCCCCTAGCGGGGGCAACACAGATACGCAGTATTTT,CSAPSGGNTDTQYF
TRBV5-1,many,TRBJ1-1,-,TGCGCCAGCAGCTTGGTCAGGGTAACAATGAACACTGAAGCTTTCTTT,CASSLVRVTMNTEAFF
TRBV29-1,many,TRBJ2-7,TRBD1,TGCAGCGTTGAACAGGGGGCCTACGAGCAGTACTTC,CSVEQGAYEQYF
TRBV18,many,TRBJ2-3,TRBD2,TGTGCCAGCTCACCTCCGGGACTATACACAGATACGCAGTATTTT,CASSPPGLYTDTQYF
TRBV6-5,many,TRBJ2-5,-,TGTGCCAGCAGTTCCCGGGACACTAAAGAGACCCAGTACTTC,CASSSRDTKETQYF
TRBV5-1,many,TRBJ2-2,-,TGCGCCAGCAGCTTGTATTCCGGGAGTCGGACCGGGGAGCTGTTTTTT,CASSLYSGSRTGELFF
TRBV5-1,many,TRBJ1-6,-,TGCGCCAGCAGCTTGGGAAATTCACCCCTCCACTTT,CASSLGNSPLHF
TRBV9,many,TRBJ2-2,-,TGTGCCAGCAGCGTAGAGAGGGTAGGAACCGGGGAGCTGTTTTTT,CASSVERVGTGELFF
TRBV27,many,TRBJ2-3,-,TGTGCCATCGTTGGCGGCCTTAGCACAGATACGCAGTATTTT,CAIVGGLSTDTQYF
TRBV7-3,-,TRBJ1-2,TRBD1,TGTGCCAGCAGCTACACCGGGACAGGGGGCAGAAATTATGGCTACACCTTC,CASSYTGTGGRNYGYTF
TRBV18,many,TRBJ2-4,-,TGTGCCAGCTCACCACCCAGGGGTAACATTCAGTACTTC,CASSPPRGNIQYF
TRBV18,many,TRBJ1-2,-,TGTGCCAGCTCACCAATGGATAACTATGGCTACACCTTC,CASSPMDNYGYTF
TRBV5-1,many,TRBJ2-2,TRBD1,TGCGCCAGCAGCATACGGGACAGCTCGACCGGGGAGCTGTTTTTT,CASSIRDSSTGELFF
TRBV11-2,-,TRBJ1-1,-,TGTGCCAGCAGCTTACGGTCGGGACTTGGGGCTTTCTTT,CASSLRSGLGAFF
TRBV5-1,many,TRBJ1-2,-,TGCGCCAGCAGCTTCCCAGGCTCGGGGGGCTACACCTTC,CASSFPGSGGYTF
TRBV12-3/TRBV12-4,many,TRBJ1-4,TRBD1,TGTGCCAGCAGTTTTGAGGGGGCGCGGGAAAAACTGTTTTTT,CASSFEGAREKLFF
TRBV5-1,many,TRBJ1-1,-,TGCGCCAGCAGCTCGGACAGCACTGAAGCTTTCTTT,CASSSDSTEAFF
TRBV7-9,many,TRBJ2-2,TRBD1,TGTGCCAGCAGCTTACTGGGGACAGGACGCAGGGAGCTGTTTTTT,CASSLLGTGRRELFF
TRBV3-1,many,TRBJ2-7,TRBD1,TGTGCCAGCAGCCAAAGGACAGGGGGCGCTTACGAGCAGTACTTC,CASSQRTGGAYEQYF
TRBV5-5,many,TRBJ1-3,TRBD1,TGTGCCAGCAGCCTTGACCCACAGGGGGACCTCAGAAACACCATATATTTT,CASSLDPQGDLRNTIYF
TRBV20-1,many,TRBJ2-3,TRBD1,TGCAGTGCTCTCAATCCCCAGGGGGTAGATACGCAGTATTTT,CSALNPQGVDTQYF
TRBV2,many,TRBJ2-4,TRBD2,TGTGCCAGCAGCCACCTAAAGACTAGCGGGGGACAAAACATTCAGTACTTC,CASSHLKTSGGQNIQYF
TRBV5-1,many,TRBJ2-5,-,TGCGCCAGCAGCCTAAACGGACAGCAAGAGACCCAGTACTTC,CASSLNGQQETQYF
TRBV2,many,TRBJ1-2,-,TGTGCCAGCAGTGCCCCCGACAGGCGCTATGGCTACACCTTC,CASSAPDRRYGYTF
TRBV10-3,many,TRBJ1-6,-,TGTGCCGTCCGGGGCTCACTCGAGAATTCACCCCTCCACTTT,CAVRGSLENSPLHF
TRBV12-3/TRBV12-4,many,TRBJ2-7,TRBD1,TGTGCCAGCAGAGACAGGGAAATTGACGAGCAGTACTTC,CASRDREIDEQYF
TRBV7-2,many,TRBJ2-1,TRBD2,TGTGCCAGCAGCTTCCTCCCAGGCGGGGGGGCTACAAATGAGCAGTTCTTC,CASSFLPGGGATNEQFF
TRBV19,many,TRBJ1-1,-,TGTGCCAGTAGTGCCCTCGACGTTGAAGCTTTCTTT,CASSALDVEAFF
TRBV15,many,TRBJ2-5,-,TGTGCCACCAGCAGAGCGGGGGTCCAAGAGACCCAGTACTTC,CATSRAGVQETQYF
TRBV20-1,many,TRBJ2-7,-,TGCAGTGCTAGTCCCGTTATCTACGAGCAGTACTTC,CSASPVIYEQYF
TRBV7-9,many,TRBJ1-1,-,TGTGCCAGCAGTTATGGGGGAGAGGGTGAAGCTTTCTTT,CASSYGGEGEAFF
TRBV9,many,TRBJ1-6,-,TGTGCCAGCAGCGGACGGACGGGAGAGGGTTCACCCCTCCACTTT,CASSGRTGEGSPLHF
TRBV20-1,many,TRBJ2-7,TRBD2,TGCAGTGCTAGACGAGCGGGGGGGAATTACGAGCAGTACTTC,CSARRAGGNYEQYF
TRBV12-3/TRBV12-4,many,TRBJ1-5,-,TGTGCCAGCAGCGATCACAAACTGAGGGATCAGCCCCAGCATTTT,CASSDHKLRDQPQHF